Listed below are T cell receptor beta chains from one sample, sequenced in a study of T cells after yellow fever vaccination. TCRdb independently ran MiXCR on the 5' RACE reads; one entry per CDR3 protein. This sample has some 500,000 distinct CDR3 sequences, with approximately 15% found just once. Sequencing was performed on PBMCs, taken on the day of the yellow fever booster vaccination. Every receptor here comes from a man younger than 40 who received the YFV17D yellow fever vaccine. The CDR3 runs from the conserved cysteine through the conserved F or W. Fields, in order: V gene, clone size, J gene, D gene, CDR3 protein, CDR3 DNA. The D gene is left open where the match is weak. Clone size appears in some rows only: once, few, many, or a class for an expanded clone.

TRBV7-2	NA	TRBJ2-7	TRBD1	CASRAGTGIDEQYF	TGTGCCAGCAGAGCCGGGACAGGGATCGACGAGCAGTACTTC
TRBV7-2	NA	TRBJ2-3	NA	CASSLYGAGYADTQYF	TGTGCCAGCAGCCTCTACGGGGCCGGATACGCAGATACGCAGTATTTT
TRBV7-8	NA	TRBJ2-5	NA	CASSSPLTVVQETQYF	TGTGCCAGCAGCTCGCCATTGACGGTCGTCCAAGAGACCCAGTACTTC
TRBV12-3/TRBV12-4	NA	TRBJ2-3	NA	CASSFLDRDTDTQYF	TGTGCCAGCAGCTTCCTCGACAGAGACACAGATACGCAGTATTTT
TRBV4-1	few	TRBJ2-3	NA	CASSQIGQGPTDTQYF	TGCGCCAGCAGCCAAATAGGCCAGGGCCCCACAGATACGCAGTATTTT
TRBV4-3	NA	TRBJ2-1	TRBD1	CASSRSWTGVVDEQFF	TGCGCCAGCAGCCGTTCTTGGACAGGGGTTGTCGATGAGCAGTTCTTC
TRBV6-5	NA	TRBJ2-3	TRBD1	CASSNRDRSTDTQYF	TGTGCCAGCAGTAACCGGGACAGGAGCACAGATACGCAGTATTTT
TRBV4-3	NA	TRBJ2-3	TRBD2	CASSPWTSGGGNTQYF	TGCGCCAGCAGCCCGTGGACTAGTGGGGGAGGAAATACGCAGTATTTT
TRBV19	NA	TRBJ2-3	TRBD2	CASSMGLAGFSTDTQYF	TGTGCCAGTAGTATGGGACTAGCGGGTTTTTCCACAGATACGCAGTATTTT
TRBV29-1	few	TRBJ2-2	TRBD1	CSVRTGGNTGELFF	TGCAGCGTCAGGACAGGGGGTAACACCGGGGAGCTGTTTTTT
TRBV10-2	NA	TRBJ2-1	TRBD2	CASSSGTSGVREQFF	TGCGCCAGCAGCTCCGGGACTAGCGGGGTCCGCGAGCAGTTCTTC